Presented here are 27 T cell receptor beta chains from one specimen sequenced in a study of a mutant IDH1 vaccine in newly diagnosed glioma. The repertoire was sequenced with immunoSEQ multiplex PCR; TCRdb's copy has only in-frame clones and lacks some. The table records fewer than 35,000 clones, roughly four fifths of them present only once. Time point of the sample: week 35, safety follow-up. Each vaccine dose was 300 ug of mutant IDH1 20-mer peptide, with topical imiquimod. No antigens are known for them. This specimen consisted of PBMCs, obtained from a glioma patient whose treatment included an IDH1 peptide vaccine. The receptors here all came from a man in his fifties with glioma.

This clone was found a few times. The V call is TRBV7-9, the J call TRBJ2-7; a weak D match, TRBD1 (5 bases). The germline gives CDR1 SEHNR, CDR2 FQNEAQ (reference sequence). The V gene lost 1 base and the J gene lost 2 bases, with 6 bases spanning the gap. The CDR3 covers 13 residues. CDR3 amino acids: CASSLGGTYEQYF. CDR3 coding DNA: TGTGCCAGCAGCTTAGGGGGCACCTACGAGCAGTACTTC.

In this sample, this clone turned up a few times. The chain uses TRBV18 and TRBJ2-7; 7 bases line up with TRBD2. Looked up from germline, CDR1 is KGHSH and CDR2 is LQKENI. This CDR3 is built from 14 residues. V lost 3 bases and J lost 4; bases outside the gene matches: 6. CDR3 residues: CASSPNPGGYEQYF. CDR3 sequence (DNA): TGTGCCAGCTCACCTAATCCGGGGGGTTACGAGCAGTACTTC.

The chain couples TRBV7-2 to TRBJ2-3; D perhaps matches TRBD2 (7 bases). Deletions cut 5 bases from V and 4 bases from J, with 10 bases between. CDR3 length equals 13 residues. Germline values: CDR1 SGHTA, CDR2 FQGNSA. CDR3 region: CASSRGAADTQYF. The CDR3 DNA is TGTGCCAGCAGCCGGGGGGCAGCAGATACGCAGTATTTT.

The J gene is TRBJ2-5, the V gene TRBV10-3, with D perhaps TRBD2 (6 bases). CDR3 length equals 14 residues. Germline CDR1 is ENHRY and CDR2 is SYGVKD. V lost 5 bases to trimming and J lost 2 bases, with 12 bases between them. CDR3 sequence (DNA): TGTGCCATCAGTTTGGGACTGGAACAAGAGACCCAGTACTTC. Its translation is CAISLGLEQETQYF.

The J gene is TRBJ2-7, the V gene TRBV15, with D unclear. CDR1 LNHNV and CDR2 YYDKDF come from the germline V gene (reference sequence). This CDR3 region has 13 residues. Trimming cost V 0 bases and J 6 bases, with 9 bases left between them. CDR3 amino acids: CATSRDSWSEQYF. The CDR3 DNA is TGTGCCACCAGCAGAGATTCGTGGAGCGAGCAGTACTTC.

This clone was picked up a small number of times. The V and J genes are TRBV4-1 and TRBJ2-1; TRBD2 might be the D (6 bases). The germline V and J ends were trimmed by 3 bases and 6 bases, with 15 bases remaining between them. The CDR3 loop spans 15 amino acids. CDR1 and CDR2 from the germline V gene are MGHRA and YSYEKL. The CDR3 here is CASSQGASELNEQFF. CDR3 in DNA: TGCGCCAGCAGCCAGGGAGCTAGCGAGCTCAATGAGCAGTTCTTC.

This chain joins TRBV6-5 and TRBJ2-7; D uncertain. Germline V gene sequence: CDR1 MNHEY, CDR2 SVGAGI. V dropped 8 bases and J dropped 0 bases, with 14 bases sitting between them. The CDR3 is 14 residues long. This CDR3 is CASLAPDRSYEQYF. The CDR3 nucleotides read TGTGCCAGCCTCGCGCCCGACCGCTCCTACGAGCAGTACTTC.

This clone was recorded a few times. CDR3 nucleotide sequence: TGTGCCAGCAGTGTAGATAAAGGACAGTATTTT. Translating it yields CASSVDKGQYF. The V gene is TRBV2, the J gene TRBJ2-3; D unclear. Deletions cut 4 bases from V and 12 bases from J, with 11 bases between. This CDR3 is 11 amino acids long. Germline lookup yields CDR1 SNHLY and CDR2 FYNNEI.

This clone was seen only once. The rearrangement uses TRBV2 and TRBJ2-7; D might be TRBD1 (5 bases). Trimming took 8 bases from V and 2 from J, leaving 10 bases between them. Germline CDR1 and CDR2: SNHLY and FYNNEI. The CDR3 is 12 residues long. CDR3 sequence: CASSTGPYEQYF. The CDR3 bases are TGTGCCAGCTCTACAGGTCCCTACGAGCAGTACTTC.

The chain carries TRBV7-3 and TRBJ2-1, with 10 bases lining up with TRBD2. This CDR3 has 17 amino acids. Trimming removed 3 bases from V and 9 bases from J; junction bases left unmatched: 14. Germline values: CDR1 SGHTA, CDR2 FQGTGA. The CDR3 coding sequence is TGTGCCAGCAGCTTGCCTGTAGCGGGGGGCACTTTGGGTGAGCAGTTCTTC. This translates into CASSLPVAGGTLGEQFF. Based on the CDR3 plus reference TRBV7-3 and TRBJ2-1, the full variable domain is GAGVSQTPSNKVTEKGKYVELRCDPISGHTALYWYRQSLGQGPEFLIYFQGTGAADDSGLPNDRFFAVRPEGSVSTLKIQRTERGDSAVYLCASSLPVAGGTLGEQFFGPGTRLTVL.

The rearrangement uses TRBV6-1 and TRBJ2-7; D tentatively fits TRBD1 or TRBD2 (5 bases each). The germline V gene has CDR1 MNHNS and CDR2 SASEGT. The length of the CDR3 is 15 residues. V lost 1 base, J lost 3 bases, and 13 bases lay in between. The CDR3 loop is CASSEGGTDLYEQYF. CDR3 DNA sequence: TGTGCCAGCAGTGAAGGGGGGACGGATCTCTACGAGCAGTACTTC.

This clone was picked up a small number of times. The V and J genes are TRBV7-9 and TRBJ1-2; 7 bases fit TRBD1. This CDR3 has 13 residues. V dropped 5 bases and J dropped 7; count of bases not matched to a gene: 7. Per the germline V gene, CDR1 is SEHNR and CDR2 is FQNEAQ (reference sequence). The CDR3 DNA is TGTGCCAGCAGCCTGACAGGGCCCCGTGGCTACACCTTC. This encodes CASSLTGPRGYTF.

The chain links TRBV19 to TRBJ1-1, with a weak D call TRBD1 (5 bases). Germline V gene lookup returns CDR1 LNHDA and CDR2 SQIVND (reference sequence). Trimming shortened V by 4 bases and J by 12 bases, and 15 bases separated the two germline ends. CDR3 length equals 12 residues. The CDR3 loop is CASSRAGRGTFF. CDR3 bases: TGTGCCAGTAGTAGGGCAGGGAGGGGAACTTTCTTT.

V gene TRBV2 combines with J gene TRBJ2-1; TRBD1 might be the D (5 bases). Germline V gene lookup returns CDR1 SNHLY and CDR2 FYNNEI. The CDR3 has 14 amino acids. The V end was cut by 5 bases, the J end by 10 bases, with 18 bases between. CDR3 coding DNA: TGTGCCAGCAGTCCGGACACTGCTTTTGCAGAGCAGTTCTTC. Amino acids: CASSPDTAFAEQFF.

V usage is TRBV20-1 and J usage is TRBJ1-1; no clear D gene. Germline CDR1 and CDR2: DFQATT and SNEGSKA (reference sequence). CDR3 length: 11 amino acids. V was pared by 0 bases and J by 6 bases, with 5 bases between. CDR3 loop: CSARDPPEAFF. The CDR3 coding sequence is TGCAGTGCTAGAGATCCCCCTGAAGCTTTCTTT.

This clone has just a few counts. Distinct nucleotide sequences in the sample also encode this CDR3. The V and J genes are TRBV6-4 and TRBJ2-3; 9 bases line up with TRBD2. In germline, CDR1 is MRHNA, CDR2 SNTAGT. Trimming took 0 bases from V and 4 from J; bases not matched to a gene: 2. The CDR3 has 15 amino acids. The CDR3 nucleotides are TGTGCCAGCAGTGACTCGGCTAGCGGGGCAGATACGCAGTATTTT. Translated: CASSDSASGADTQYF.

This chain uses TRBV5-1 with TRBJ2-7; TRBD1 agrees at 8 bases. The germline V gene encodes CDR1 SGHRS and CDR2 YFSETQ. J lost 5 bases, V lost 7 bases, and 11 bases had no gene match. The CDR3 sequence is 14 residues long. CDR3 sequence: CASDPGDRNNEQYF. The CDR3 DNA reads TGCGCCAGCGACCCGGGGGACAGGAATAACGAGCAGTACTTC.

J is TRBJ2-1 and V is TRBV30; tentative D call: TRBD1 (6 bases). Germline loops: CDR1 GTSNPN, CDR2 SVGIG (reference sequence). This CDR3 comprises 13 residues. V lost 6 bases to trimming and J lost 1 base, with 10 bases between them. Here the CDR3 DNA reads TGTGCCTGCCAACAGGGTTCCTACAATGAGCAGTTCTTC. This gives the protein CACQQGSYNEQFF.

In its sample, this clone was seen a few times. This chain joins TRBV11-3 and TRBJ2-2; D remains unclear. CDR3 length: 13 residues. Trimming pared 5 bases from V and 3 bases from J, leaving 7 bases between. CDR1 SGHNT and CDR2 YENEEA come from the germline V gene. CDR3 sequence reads: CASSAEYTGELFF. As DNA, the CDR3 is TGTGCCAGCAGCGCTGAGTACACCGGGGAGCTGTTTTTT.

This chain joins TRBV6-1 and TRBJ1-5; D is perhaps TRBD1 (6 bases). Trimming pared 4 bases from V and 4 bases from J, leaving 8 bases between. CDR1 MNHNS and CDR2 SASEGT come from the germline V gene. The CDR3 runs to 13 residues. CDR3 loop: CASSGTGNQPQHF. In DNA form, the CDR3 reads TGTGCCAGCAGTGGCACAGGGAATCAGCCCCAGCATTTT.

This chain joins TRBV2 and TRBJ2-2, with TRBD1 identical over 9 bases. CDR1 SNHLY and CDR2 FYNNEI come from the germline V gene. The CDR3 consists of 15 residues. With 5 bases clipped from V and 3 bases from J, the junction kept 4 bases outside the gene matches. CDR3 nucleotide sequence: TGTGCCAGCAGTCCAAGACAGGGGGACACCGGGGAGCTGTTTTTT. Translation gives CASSPRQGDTGELFF.

This chain connects TRBV5-6 to TRBJ1-5; D gene unclear. V lost 2 bases and J lost 6, with 15 bases in between. CDR1 SGHDT and CDR2 YYEEEE come from the germline V gene. The CDR3 contains 15 residues. CDR3 sequence reads: CASSFSKGAVQPQHF. The CDR3 coding sequence is TGTGCCAGCAGCTTCTCAAAGGGCGCGGTTCAGCCCCAGCATTTT.

The V call is TRBV10-1, the J call TRBJ2-1, with 10 bases aligning to TRBD1. CDR3 size: 19 residues. CDR1 is WNHNN and CDR2 is SYGVQD in the germline V gene (reference sequence). J lost 0 bases, V lost 7 bases, and 15 bases had no gene match. The CDR3 is CASTPAGQGTPSSYNEQFF. CDR3 nucleotides: TGCGCCAGCACACCGGCGGGACAGGGGACCCCGAGCTCCTACAATGAGCAGTTCTTC.

This clone occurred a few times. The V call is TRBV28, the J call TRBJ1-2; unclear D gene. The CDR3 runs 15 residues. Germline V lookup: CDR1 MDHEN, CDR2 SYDVKM. Deletions cut 6 bases from V and 4 bases from J, with 18 bases between. DNA of the CDR3: TGTGCCAGCAGATATCTCCCCTCCTTGGGCTATGGCTACACCTTC. Translation gives CASRYLPSLGYGYTF.

This chain links TRBV6-4 with TRBJ1-1, with D uncertain. The CDR3 extends over 17 amino acids. CDR1 MRHNA and CDR2 SNTAGT come from the germline V gene. Trimming removed 2 bases from V and 1 base from J, with 17 bases in between. CDR3 residues: CASSDAVWVGENTEAFF. The DNA for the CDR3 is TGTGCCAGCAGTGACGCGGTTTGGGTAGGAGAGAACACTGAAGCTTTCTTT.

This chain uses TRBV2 with TRBJ1-6; 9 bases agree with TRBD1. Germline CDR1 is SNHLY and CDR2 is FYNNEI. The CDR3 length is 16 residues. V shed 0 bases and J 9 bases; nucleotides not matched to a gene: 6. As DNA, the CDR3 is TGTGCCAGCAGTGAAGCGGACAGGGGATTTAGTTCACCCCTCCACTTT. Translation gives CASSEADRGFSSPLHF.

This rearrangement joins TRBV15 to TRBJ2-3; 7 bases fit TRBD1. This CDR3 is built from 17 residues. V was clipped by 0 bases and J by 1 base; unmatched bases: 7. The germline V gene has CDR1 LNHNV and CDR2 YYDKDF (reference sequence). The CDR3 region has the DNA TGTGCCACCAGCAGAGAAGGGACAGCGTACCGCACAGATACGCAGTATTTT. It specifies CATSREGTAYRTDTQYF.